This T cell receptor beta chain was captured by sequencing in a study of cytomegalovirus exposure and HLA in healthy donors. Whole-study results and caveats: The study found most TCR sequences rare, yet found some public TCRs in many donors. On later analysis, the bulk of CMV-associated TCR beta chains appeared to be HLA-restricted. Cytomegalovirus status was reportedly diagnosed by the classifier with high sensitivity and specificity.

PCR amplification relied on 60 Vbeta primers (plus 13 Jbeta primers). The protocol was immunoSEQ multiplex PCR, while the TCRdb copy is restricted to in-frame clones and leaves out a portion. The repertoire holds around 130,000 clones, roughly 78% seen once, with 2.5% in the top ten. Trimming took 3 bases from V and 2 from J, leaving 10 bases between them. The length of the CDR3 is 14 residues. CDR1 is SGHNT, CDR2 YYREEE, per germline (reference sequence). About this clone: Its antigen is currently unknown.

This sequence joins TRBV5-4 and TRBJ2-3, with D hard to call. Sequenced sample: PBMCs. The sequence derives from a man aged 30 to 39 in good health and CMV-seronegative. CDR3 sequence: CASSSPRLTDTQYF. In DNA, the CDR3 is TGTGCCAGCAGCTCCCCCAGGCTCACAGATACGCAGTATTTT.